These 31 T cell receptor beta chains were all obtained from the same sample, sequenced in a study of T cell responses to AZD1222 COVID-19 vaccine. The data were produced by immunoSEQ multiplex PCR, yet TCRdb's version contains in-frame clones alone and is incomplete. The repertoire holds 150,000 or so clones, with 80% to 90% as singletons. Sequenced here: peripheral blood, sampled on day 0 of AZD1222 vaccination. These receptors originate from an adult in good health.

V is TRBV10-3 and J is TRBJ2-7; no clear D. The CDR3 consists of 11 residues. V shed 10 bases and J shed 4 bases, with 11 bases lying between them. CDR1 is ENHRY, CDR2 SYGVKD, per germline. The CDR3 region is CATLYAYEQYF. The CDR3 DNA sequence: TGTGCCACCCTCTATGCTTACGAGCAGTACTTC.

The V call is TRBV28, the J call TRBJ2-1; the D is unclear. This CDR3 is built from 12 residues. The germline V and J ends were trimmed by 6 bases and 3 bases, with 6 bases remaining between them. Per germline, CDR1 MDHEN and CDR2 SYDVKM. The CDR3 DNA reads TGTGCCAGCAGACTGAACTACAATGAGCAGTTCTTC. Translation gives CASRLNYNEQFF.

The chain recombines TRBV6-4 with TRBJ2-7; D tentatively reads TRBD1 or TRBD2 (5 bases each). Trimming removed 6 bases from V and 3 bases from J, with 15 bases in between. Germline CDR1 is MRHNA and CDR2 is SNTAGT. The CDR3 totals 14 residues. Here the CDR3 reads CASRGEGGYYEQYF. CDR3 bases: TGTGCCAGCAGGGGGGAAGGAGGTTACTACGAGCAGTACTTC.

CDR3 region: CATSDPRRGTEPYGYTF. The CDR3 DNA reads as TGTGCCACCAGTGACCCGAGACGAGGGACGGAACCCTATGGCTACACCTTC. The chain couples TRBV24-1 to TRBJ1-2, with D maybe TRBD1 (5 bases). V lost 4 bases, J lost 4 bases, and 21 bases lay in between. The germline gives CDR1 KGHDR, CDR2 SFDVKD. This CDR3 region has 17 residues.

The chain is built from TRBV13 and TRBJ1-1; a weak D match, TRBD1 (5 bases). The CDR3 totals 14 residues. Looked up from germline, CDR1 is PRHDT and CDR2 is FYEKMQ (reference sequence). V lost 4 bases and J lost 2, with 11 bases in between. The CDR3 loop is CASSSRTPNTEAFF. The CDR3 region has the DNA TGTGCCAGCAGCTCTCGGACACCCAACACTGAAGCTTTCTTT.

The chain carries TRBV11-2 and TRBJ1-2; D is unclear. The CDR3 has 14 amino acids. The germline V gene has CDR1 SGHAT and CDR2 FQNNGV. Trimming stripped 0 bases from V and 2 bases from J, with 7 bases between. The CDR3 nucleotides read TGTGCCAGCAGCTTAGATTTAGGGAACTATGGCTACACCTTC. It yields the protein CASSLDLGNYGYTF.

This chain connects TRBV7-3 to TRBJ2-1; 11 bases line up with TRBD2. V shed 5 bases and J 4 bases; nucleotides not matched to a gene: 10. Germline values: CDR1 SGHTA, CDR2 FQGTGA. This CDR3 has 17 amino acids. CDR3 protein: CASSPRNLAGGYNEQFF. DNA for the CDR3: TGTGCCAGCAGCCCTCGAAACCTAGCGGGAGGTTACAATGAGCAGTTCTTC. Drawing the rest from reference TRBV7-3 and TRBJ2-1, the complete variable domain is GAGVSQTPSNKVTEKGKYVELRCDPISGHTALYWYRQSLGQGPEFLIYFQGTGAADDSGLPNDRFFAVRPEGSVSTLKIQRTERGDSAVYLCASSPRNLAGGYNEQFFGPGTRLTVL.

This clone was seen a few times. The CDR3 region is CASRPLAVSYEQYF. The CDR3 DNA reads TGTGCCAGCAGGCCCCTAGCGGTCTCCTACGAGCAGTACTTC. The chain carries TRBV6-5 and TRBJ2-7, with 7 nucleotides matching TRBD2. This CDR3 region has 14 residues. Germline assignment: CDR1 MNHEY and CDR2 SVGAGI. Trimming took 6 bases from V and 0 from J; bases not matched to a gene: 5.

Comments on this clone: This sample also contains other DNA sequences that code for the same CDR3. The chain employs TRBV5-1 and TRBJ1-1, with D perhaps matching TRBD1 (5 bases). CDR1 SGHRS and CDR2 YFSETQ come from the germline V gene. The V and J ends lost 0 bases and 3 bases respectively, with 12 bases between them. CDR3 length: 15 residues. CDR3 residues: CASSLAIGADTEAFF. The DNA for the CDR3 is TGCGCCAGCAGCTTGGCGATCGGGGCTGACACTGAAGCTTTCTTT.

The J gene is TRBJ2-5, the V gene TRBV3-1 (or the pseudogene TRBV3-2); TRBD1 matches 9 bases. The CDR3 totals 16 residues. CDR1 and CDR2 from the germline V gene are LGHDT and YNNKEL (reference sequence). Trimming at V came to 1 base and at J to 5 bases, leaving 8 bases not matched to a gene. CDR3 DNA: TGTGCCAGCAGCCAAGTGTGGACAGGGGTACGGGAGACCCAGTACTTC. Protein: CASSQVWTGVRETQYF.

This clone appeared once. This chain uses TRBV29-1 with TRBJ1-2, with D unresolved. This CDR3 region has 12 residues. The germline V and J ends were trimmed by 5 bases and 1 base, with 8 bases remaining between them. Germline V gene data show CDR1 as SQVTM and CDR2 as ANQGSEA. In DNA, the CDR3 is TGCAGCGTTCGACGGGGTAACTATGGCTACACCTTC. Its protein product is CSVRRGNYGYTF.

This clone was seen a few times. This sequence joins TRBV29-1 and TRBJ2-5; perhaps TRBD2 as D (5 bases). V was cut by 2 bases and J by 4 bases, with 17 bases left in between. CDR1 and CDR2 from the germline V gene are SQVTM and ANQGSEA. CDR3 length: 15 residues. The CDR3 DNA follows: TGCAGCGTTGAACGTCTGCTAGGAGGACGAGAGACCCAGTACTTC. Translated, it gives CSVERLLGGRETQYF. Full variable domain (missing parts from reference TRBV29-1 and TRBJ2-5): SAVISQKPSRDICQRGTSLTIQCQVDSQVTMMFWYRQQPGQSLTLIATANQGSEATYESGFVIDKFPISRPNLTFSTLTVSNMSPEDSSIYLCSVERLLGGRETQYFGPGTRLLVL.

In DNA form, the CDR3 reads TGTGCCAGCAGCCCAGTGGGGCGGCTCAGCTCCTATAATTCACCCCTCCACTTT. This encodes CASSPVGRLSSYNSPLHF. The gene calls are TRBV11-2 and TRBJ1-6; possibly TRBD1 for D (5 bases). V lost 5 bases and J lost 0, with 17 bases in between. The CDR3 covers 18 residues. Germline CDR1 reads SGHAT; CDR2 reads FQNNGV.

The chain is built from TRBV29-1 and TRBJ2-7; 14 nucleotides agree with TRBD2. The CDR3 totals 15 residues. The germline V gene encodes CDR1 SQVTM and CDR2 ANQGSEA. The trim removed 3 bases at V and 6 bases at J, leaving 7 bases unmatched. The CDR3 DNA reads TGCAGCGTTGAGGGGACTAGCGGGAGATCTTCCGAGCAGTACTTC. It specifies CSVEGTSGRSSEQYF.

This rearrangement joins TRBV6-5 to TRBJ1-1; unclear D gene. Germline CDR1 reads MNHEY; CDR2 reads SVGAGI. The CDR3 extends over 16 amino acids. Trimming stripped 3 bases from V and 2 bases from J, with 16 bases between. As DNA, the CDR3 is TGTGCCAGCAGTTATTCGTACAGATTAACTAACACTGAAGCTTTCTTT. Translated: CASSYSYRLTNTEAFF.

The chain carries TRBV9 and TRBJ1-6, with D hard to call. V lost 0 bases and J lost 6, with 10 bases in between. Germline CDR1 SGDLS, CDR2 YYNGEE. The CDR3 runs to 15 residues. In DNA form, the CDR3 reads TGTGCCAGCAGCGTAGAGTCCCCTGCTAATTCACCCCTCCACTTT. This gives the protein CASSVESPANSPLHF.

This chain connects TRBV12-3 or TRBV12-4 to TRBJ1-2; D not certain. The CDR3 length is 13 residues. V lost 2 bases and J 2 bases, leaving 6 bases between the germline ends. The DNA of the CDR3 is TGTGCCAGCAGTTTATCAGGAAACTATGGCTACACCTTC. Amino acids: CASSLSGNYGYTF.

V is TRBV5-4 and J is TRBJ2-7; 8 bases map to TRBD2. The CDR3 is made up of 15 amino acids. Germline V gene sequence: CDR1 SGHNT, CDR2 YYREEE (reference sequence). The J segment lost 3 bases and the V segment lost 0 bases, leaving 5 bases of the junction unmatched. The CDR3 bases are TGTGCCAGCAGCTTGGGAGTAGCGGGGATCTACGAGCAGTACTTC. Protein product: CASSLGVAGIYEQYF.

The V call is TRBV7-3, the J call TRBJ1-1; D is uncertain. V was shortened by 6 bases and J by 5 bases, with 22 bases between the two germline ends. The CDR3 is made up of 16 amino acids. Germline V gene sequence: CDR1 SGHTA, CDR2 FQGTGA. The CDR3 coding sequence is TGTGCCAGCAGTCTCGGGAACCAGGTGATCTCGACTGAAGCTTTCTTT. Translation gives CASSLGNQVISTEAFF.

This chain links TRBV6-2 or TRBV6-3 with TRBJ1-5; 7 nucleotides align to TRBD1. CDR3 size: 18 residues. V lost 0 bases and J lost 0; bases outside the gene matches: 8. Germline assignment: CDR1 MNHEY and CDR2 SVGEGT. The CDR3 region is CASSYSAGGRYSNQPQHF. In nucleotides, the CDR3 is TGTGCCAGCAGTTACTCGGCAGGGGGGAGGTATAGCAATCAGCCCCAGCATTTT.

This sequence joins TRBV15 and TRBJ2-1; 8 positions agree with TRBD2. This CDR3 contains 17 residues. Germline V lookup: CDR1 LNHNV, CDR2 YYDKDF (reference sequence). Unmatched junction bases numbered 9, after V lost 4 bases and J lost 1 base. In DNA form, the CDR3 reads TGTGCCACCAGCACGGGCGGGGGGCTACTATCCTACAATGAGCAGTTCTTC. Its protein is CATSTGGGLLSYNEQFF.

CDR3 amino acids: CATSDGTGPSYGYTF. For the CDR3, the DNA is TGTGCCACCAGTGATGGAACAGGACCTAGCTATGGCTACACCTTC. V and J are TRBV24-1 and TRBJ1-2, with D tentatively TRBD1 (5 bases). Germline lookup yields CDR1 KGHDR and CDR2 SFDVKD. The CDR3 is made up of 15 amino acids. V gave up 3 bases and J gave up 4 bases, with 14 bases separating them.

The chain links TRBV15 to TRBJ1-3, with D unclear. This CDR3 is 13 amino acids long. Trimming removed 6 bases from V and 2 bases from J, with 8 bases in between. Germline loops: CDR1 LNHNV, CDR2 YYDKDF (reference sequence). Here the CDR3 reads CATRRGAGNTIYF. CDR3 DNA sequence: TGTGCCACCAGGCGGGGAGCTGGAAACACCATATATTTT.

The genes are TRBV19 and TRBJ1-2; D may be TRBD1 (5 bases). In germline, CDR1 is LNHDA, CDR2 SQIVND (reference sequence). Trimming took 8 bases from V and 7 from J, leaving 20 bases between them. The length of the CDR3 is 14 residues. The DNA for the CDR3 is TGTGCCAGTGCTATCCAGGGCTTCGGTAGTGGCTACACCTTC. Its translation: CASAIQGFGSGYTF. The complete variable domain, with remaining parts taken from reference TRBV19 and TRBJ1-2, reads DGGITQSPKYLFRKEGQNVTLSCEQNLNHDAMYWYRQDPGQGLRLIYYSQIVNDFQKGDIAEGYSVSREKKESFPLTVTSAQKNPTAFYLCASAIQGFGSGYTFGSGTRLTVV.

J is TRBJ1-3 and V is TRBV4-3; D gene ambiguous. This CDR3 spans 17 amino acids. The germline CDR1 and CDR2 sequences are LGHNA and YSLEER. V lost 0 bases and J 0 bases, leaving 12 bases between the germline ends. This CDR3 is CASSQEGRVFSGNTIYF. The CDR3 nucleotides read TGCGCCAGCAGCCAAGAGGGTCGGGTCTTCTCTGGAAACACCATATATTTT.

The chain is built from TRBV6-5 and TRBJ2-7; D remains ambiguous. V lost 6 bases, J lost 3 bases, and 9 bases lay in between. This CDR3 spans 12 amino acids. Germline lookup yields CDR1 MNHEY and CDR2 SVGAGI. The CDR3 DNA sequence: TGTGCCAGCAGAGCGAGGTACTACGAGCAGTACTTC. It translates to CASRARYYEQYF.

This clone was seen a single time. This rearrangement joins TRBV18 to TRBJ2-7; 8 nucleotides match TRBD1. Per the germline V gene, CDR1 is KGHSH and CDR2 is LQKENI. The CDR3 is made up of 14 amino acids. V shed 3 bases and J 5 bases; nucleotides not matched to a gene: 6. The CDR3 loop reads CASSPVGQGNEQYF. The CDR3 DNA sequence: TGTGCCAGCTCACCTGTCGGACAGGGTAACGAGCAGTACTTC.

DNA of the CDR3: TGTGCCAGTCGGGGTGGAAACACCATATATTTT. It yields the protein CASRGGNTIYF. This chain links TRBV6-7 with TRBJ1-3; D gene unclear. TRBV6-7 falls under the ORF class, with uncertain function. Trimming took off 9 bases at V and 3 bases at J, with 6 bases between the two ends. The CDR3 contains 11 residues.

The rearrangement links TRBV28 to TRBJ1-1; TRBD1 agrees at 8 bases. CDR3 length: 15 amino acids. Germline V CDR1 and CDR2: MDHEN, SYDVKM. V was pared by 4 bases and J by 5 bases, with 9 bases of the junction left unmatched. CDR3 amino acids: CASSSGQGRWTEAFF. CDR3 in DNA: TGTGCCAGCAGTTCAGGACAGGGAAGATGGACTGAAGCTTTCTTT.

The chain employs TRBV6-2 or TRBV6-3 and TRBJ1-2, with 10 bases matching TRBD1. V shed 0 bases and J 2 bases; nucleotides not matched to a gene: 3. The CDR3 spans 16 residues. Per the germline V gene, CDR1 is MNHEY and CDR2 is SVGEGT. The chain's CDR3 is CASSYSKTGGNYGYTF. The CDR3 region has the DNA TGTGCCAGCAGTTACTCGAAGACAGGGGGCAACTATGGCTACACCTTC.

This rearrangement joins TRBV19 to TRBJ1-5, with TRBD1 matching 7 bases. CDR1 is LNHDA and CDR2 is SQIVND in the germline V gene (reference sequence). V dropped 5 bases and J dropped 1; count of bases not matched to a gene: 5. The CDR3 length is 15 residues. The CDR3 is CASSARTGSNQPQHF. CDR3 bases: TGTGCCAGTAGTGCCCGGACAGGCAGCAATCAGCCCCAGCATTTT.